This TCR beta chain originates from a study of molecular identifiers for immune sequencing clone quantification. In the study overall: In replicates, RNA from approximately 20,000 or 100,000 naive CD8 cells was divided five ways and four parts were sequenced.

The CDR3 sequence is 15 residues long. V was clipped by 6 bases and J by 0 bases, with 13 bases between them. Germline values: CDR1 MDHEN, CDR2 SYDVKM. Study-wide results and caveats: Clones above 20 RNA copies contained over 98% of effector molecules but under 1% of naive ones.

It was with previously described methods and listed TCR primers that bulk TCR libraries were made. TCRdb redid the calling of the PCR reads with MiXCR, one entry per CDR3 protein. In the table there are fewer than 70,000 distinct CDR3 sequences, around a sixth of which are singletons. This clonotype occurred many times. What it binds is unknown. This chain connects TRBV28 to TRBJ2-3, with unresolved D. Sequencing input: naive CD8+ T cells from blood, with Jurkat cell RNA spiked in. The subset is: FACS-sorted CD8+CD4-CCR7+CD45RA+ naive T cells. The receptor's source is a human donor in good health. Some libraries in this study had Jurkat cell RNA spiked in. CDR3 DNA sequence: TGTGCCAGCAGCCCCCCCATCTCTAGCACAGATACGCAGTATTTT. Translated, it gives CASSPPISSTDTQYF.